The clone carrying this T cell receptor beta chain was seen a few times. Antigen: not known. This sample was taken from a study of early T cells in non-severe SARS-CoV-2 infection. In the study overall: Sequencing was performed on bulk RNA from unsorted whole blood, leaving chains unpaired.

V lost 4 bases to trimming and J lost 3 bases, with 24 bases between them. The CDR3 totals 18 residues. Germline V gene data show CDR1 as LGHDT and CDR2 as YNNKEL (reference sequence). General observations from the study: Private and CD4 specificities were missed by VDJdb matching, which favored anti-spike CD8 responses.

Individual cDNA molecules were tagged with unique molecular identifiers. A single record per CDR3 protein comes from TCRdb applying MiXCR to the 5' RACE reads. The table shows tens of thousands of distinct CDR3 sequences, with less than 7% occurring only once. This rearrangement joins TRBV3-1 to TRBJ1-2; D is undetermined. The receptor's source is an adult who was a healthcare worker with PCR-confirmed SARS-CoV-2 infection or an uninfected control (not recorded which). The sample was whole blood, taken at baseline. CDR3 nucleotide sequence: TGTGCCAGCAGCCCTCTCTTGGGCAGCCGGATGTCCTACTATGGCTACACCTTC. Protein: CASSPLLGSRMSYYGYTF.